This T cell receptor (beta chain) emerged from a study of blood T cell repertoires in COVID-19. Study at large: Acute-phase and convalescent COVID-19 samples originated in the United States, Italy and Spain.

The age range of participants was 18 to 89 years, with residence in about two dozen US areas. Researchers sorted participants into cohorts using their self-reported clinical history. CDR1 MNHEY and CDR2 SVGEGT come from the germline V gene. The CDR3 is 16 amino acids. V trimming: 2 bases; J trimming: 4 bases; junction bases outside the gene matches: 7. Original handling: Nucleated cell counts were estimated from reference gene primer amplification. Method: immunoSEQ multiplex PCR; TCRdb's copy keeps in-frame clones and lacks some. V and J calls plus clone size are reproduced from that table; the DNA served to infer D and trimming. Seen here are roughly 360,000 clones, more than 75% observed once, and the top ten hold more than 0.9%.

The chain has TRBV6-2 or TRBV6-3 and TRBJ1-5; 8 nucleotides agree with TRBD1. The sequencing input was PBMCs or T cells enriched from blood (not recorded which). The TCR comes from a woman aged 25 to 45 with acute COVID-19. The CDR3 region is CASSYDQRTGNQPQHF. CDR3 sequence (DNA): TGTGCCAGCAGTTACGACCAGAGGACAGGGAATCAGCCCCAGCATTTT.